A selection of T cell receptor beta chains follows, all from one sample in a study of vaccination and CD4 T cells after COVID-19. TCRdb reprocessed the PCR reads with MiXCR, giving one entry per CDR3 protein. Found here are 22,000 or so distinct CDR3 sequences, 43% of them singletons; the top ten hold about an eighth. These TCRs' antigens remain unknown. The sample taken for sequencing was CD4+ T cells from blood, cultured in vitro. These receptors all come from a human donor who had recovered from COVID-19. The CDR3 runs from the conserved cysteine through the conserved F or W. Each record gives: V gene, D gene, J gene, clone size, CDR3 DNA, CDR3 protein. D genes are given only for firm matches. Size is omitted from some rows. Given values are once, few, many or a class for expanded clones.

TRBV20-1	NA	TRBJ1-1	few	TGCAGTGCTAAACAGCCGAACACTGAAGCTTTCTTT	CSAKQPNTEAFF
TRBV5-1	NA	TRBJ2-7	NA	TGCGCCAGCAGCTTGCAGGGAAGCTACGAGCAGTACTTC	CASSLQGSYEQYF
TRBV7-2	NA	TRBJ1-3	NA	TGTGCCAGCAGCGATTGGACGGGCCGGGCAAACACCATATATTTT	CASSDWTGRANTIYF
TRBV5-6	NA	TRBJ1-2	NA	TGTGCCAGCAGCTTACGGCAGATCTATGGCTACACCTTC	CASSLRQIYGYTF
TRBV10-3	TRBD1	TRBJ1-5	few	TGTGCCATCAGTCCAGGGGGAACGGGCAATCAGCCCCAGCATTTT	CAISPGGTGNQPQHF
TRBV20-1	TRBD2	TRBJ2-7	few	TGCAGTGCTGGACTTTCCGGGACTAGCAGCGGCGAGCAGTACTTC	CSAGLSGTSSGEQYF
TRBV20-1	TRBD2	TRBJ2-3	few	TGCAGTGCTAGACCAACTAGCGGGAGGTTAACAGATACGCAGTATTTT	CSARPTSGRLTDTQYF
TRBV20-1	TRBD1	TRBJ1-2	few	TGCAGTGCGACCTCACAGGGGAGCGGCTATGGCTACACCTTC	CSATSQGSGYGYTF
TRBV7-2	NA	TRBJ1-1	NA	TGTGCCAGCAACCGGGCTTACAGGAAGAACACTGAAGCTTTCTTT	CASNRAYRKNTEAFF
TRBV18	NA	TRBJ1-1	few	TGTGCCAGCTCACCACCACTCGGGACGGGGAACACTGAAGCTTTCTTT	CASSPPLGTGNTEAFF
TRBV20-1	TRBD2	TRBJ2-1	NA	TGCAGTGCTAGTTCGAGCGGGGGGCCCCATAGCTACAATGAGCATTTCTTC	CSASSSGGPHSYNEHFF
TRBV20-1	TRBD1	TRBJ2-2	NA	TGCAGTGCTCCACAGGGGGCGCGGACCGGGGAGCTGTTTTTT	CSAPQGARTGELFF
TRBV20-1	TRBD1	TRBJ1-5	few	TGCAGTGCTAGACGCCACCGGGACAGGGGGACCGGGAATCAGCCCCAGCATTTT	CSARRHRDRGTGNQPQHF
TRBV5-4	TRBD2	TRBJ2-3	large	TGTGCCAGCAGCTTGCGGGCGGGGGGGCCCACAGATACGCAGTATTTT	CASSLRAGGPTDTQYF
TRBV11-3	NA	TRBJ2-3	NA	TGTGCCAGCAGCTTACAAGACGGAGATACGCAGTATTTT	CASSLQDGDTQYF
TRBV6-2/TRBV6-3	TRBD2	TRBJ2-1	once	TGTGCCAGCAGTTACTGGGGGCACCAGGGATTGGCTAGCGGGGGGGCCACGAGTGAGCAGTTCTTC	CASSYWGHQGLASGGATSEQFF
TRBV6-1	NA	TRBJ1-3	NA	TGTGCCAGCAGTCCCGGACACACTGCTGGAAACACCATATATTTT	CASSPGHTAGNTIYF
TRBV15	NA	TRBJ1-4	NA	TGTGCCACCAGCAGATCCAAGGGGATGCCTAATGAAAAACTGTTTTTT	CATSRSKGMPNEKLFF
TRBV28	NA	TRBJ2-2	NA	TGTGCCAGCAGTTCAGGGGCGGTGAACACCGGGGAGCTGTTTTTT	CASSSGAVNTGELFF
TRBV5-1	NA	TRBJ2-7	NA	TGCGCCAGCAGGCGGGACAGCTCCGCCACCTACGAGCAGTACTTC	CASRRDSSATYEQYF
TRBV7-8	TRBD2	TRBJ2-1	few	TGTGCCAGCAGCTTAACCAGAAGCGGGAGGGCCTACGATGAGCAGTTCTTC	CASSLTRSGRAYDEQFF
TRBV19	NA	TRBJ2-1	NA	TGTGCCAGTAGTATCGACCCGGACCCCATAAATGAGCAGTTCTTC	CASSIDPDPINEQFF
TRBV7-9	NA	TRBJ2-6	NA	TGCGCCAGCAGCTCGGCCCTGGACCTTTACTCTGGGGCCAACGTCCTGACTTTC	CASSSALDLYSGANVLTF
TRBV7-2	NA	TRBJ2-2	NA	TGTGCCAGCAGCTTTTCTATGAGGGAGCTGTTTTTT	CASSFSMRELFF
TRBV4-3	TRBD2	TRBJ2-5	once	TGCGCCAGCAGCCAAGATTTCCCTAGCGGGAGAGAGACCCAGTACTTC	CASSQDFPSGRETQYF
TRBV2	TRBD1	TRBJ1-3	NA	TGTGCCAGCGGCGACAGGGTTTATGGAAACACCATATATTTT	CASGDRVYGNTIYF
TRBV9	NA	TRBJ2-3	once	TGTGCCAGCAGCAGGCCTAGCACAGATACGCAGTATTTT	CASSRPSTDTQYF
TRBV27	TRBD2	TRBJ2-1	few	TGTGCCAGCAGTCCCAAAGCGGGAGTCCTGGATGAGCAGTTCTTC	CASSPKAGVLDEQFF
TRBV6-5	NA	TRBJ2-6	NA	TGTGCCAGCAGTTACCTCTCCCAAGCGACCGTCCTGACTTTC	CASSYLSQATVLTF
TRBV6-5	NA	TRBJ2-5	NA	TGTGCCAGCAGTTCAGGAAGGGTGACCCAGTACTTC	CASSSGRVTQYF
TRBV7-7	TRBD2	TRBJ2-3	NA	TGTGCTAGCAGCTTCGGACTAGCGGGAGCAGATACGCAGTATTTT	CASSFGLAGADTQYF
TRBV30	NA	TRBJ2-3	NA	TGTGCCTGGAGTGTACGTAAAGGGACCACAGATACGCAGTATTTT	CAWSVRKGTTDTQYF
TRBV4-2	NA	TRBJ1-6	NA	TGTGCCAGCAGCCAAGAAGGGGAGTTCGGTAATTCACCCCTCCACTTT	CASSQEGEFGNSPLHF
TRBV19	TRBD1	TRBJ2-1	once	TGTGCCAAGAACTCTACCGGGACAGGGGGAAACAATGAGCAGTTCTTC	CAKNSTGTGGNNEQFF
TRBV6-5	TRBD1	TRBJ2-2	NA	TGTGCCAGCAGTTACCAACCGACAGGGCGACGGACCGGGGAGCTGTTTTTT	CASSYQPTGRRTGELFF
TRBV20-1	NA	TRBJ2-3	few	TGCAGTGCTAGGTCACCCGACACAGATACGCAGTATTTT	CSARSPDTDTQYF
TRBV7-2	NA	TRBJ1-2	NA	TGTGCCAGCAGCTTACAGGGTTCTATAAACTATGGCTACACCTTC	CASSLQGSINYGYTF
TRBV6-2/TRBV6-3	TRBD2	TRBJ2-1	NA	TGTGCCAGCAGTTACGGGGGACTAGCGGGGACCTACAATGAGCAGTTCTTC	CASSYGGLAGTYNEQFF
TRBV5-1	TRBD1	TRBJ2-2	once	TGCGCCAGCAGCTTGACCAGACAGGGTTCGATTGGGACCGGGGAGCTGTTTTTT	CASSLTRQGSIGTGELFF
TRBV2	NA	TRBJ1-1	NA	TGTGCCAGCATCCTCGGGGGGTTCACTGAAGCTTTCTTT	CASILGGFTEAFF
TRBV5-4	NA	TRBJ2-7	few	TGTGCCAGCAGCTTGACTCCTTCCTACGAGCAGTACTTC	CASSLTPSYEQYF
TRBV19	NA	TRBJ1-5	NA	TGTGCCAGTAGCCATAGCAATCAGCCCCAGCATTTT	CASSHSNQPQHF
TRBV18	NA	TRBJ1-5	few	TGTGCCAGCTCACCAAATCTCGGCGTTGGAGGCAATCAGCCCCAGCATTTT	CASSPNLGVGGNQPQHF
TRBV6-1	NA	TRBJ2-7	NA	TGTGCCAGCAGCCGGCCCTGGGGCGGCGAGCAGTACTTC	CASSRPWGGEQYF
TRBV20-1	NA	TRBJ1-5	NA	TGCAGTGCTAGAGATCCCCCCCCCGGGGGTAGCAATCAGCCCCAGCATTTT	CSARDPPPGGSNQPQHF
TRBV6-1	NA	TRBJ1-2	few	TGTGCCAGCAGTGGATTCGGGACGGAATATGGCTACACCTTC	CASSGFGTEYGYTF
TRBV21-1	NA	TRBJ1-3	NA	TGTGCCAGCAGCAAGCGTCCAGGGGGCAGTGGAAACACCATATATTTT	CASSKRPGGSGNTIYF
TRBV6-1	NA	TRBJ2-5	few	TGTGCCAGCAGTGAAGGGTCAGTGCAAGAGACCCAGTACTTC	CASSEGSVQETQYF
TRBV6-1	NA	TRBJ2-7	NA	TGTGCCAGCGGACTCCTGAAGTACGAGCAGTACTTC	CASGLLKYEQYF
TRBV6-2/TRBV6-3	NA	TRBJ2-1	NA	TGTGCCAGCAGTTACTCGATTCCTTTCAATGAGCAGTTCTTC	CASSYSIPFNEQFF
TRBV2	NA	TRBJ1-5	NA	TGTGCCAGCAGTGAAGATTTTGGAAGGGCGCATCAGCCCCAGCATTTT	CASSEDFGRAHQPQHF
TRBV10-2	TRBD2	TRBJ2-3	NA	TGCGCCAGCAGAAAAGCGGGGGGCTTCACAGATACGCAGTATTTT	CASRKAGGFTDTQYF
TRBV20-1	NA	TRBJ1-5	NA	TGCAGTGCTAGAGAGCCACTTCGAGGGGCGGTAAATCAGCCCCAGCATTTT	CSAREPLRGAVNQPQHF
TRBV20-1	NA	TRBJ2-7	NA	TGCAGTGCGAGGACAGAGAAATACGAGCAGTACTTC	CSARTEKYEQYF
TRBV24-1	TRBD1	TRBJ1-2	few	TGTGCCACCAGGGGGGACAGTATCACGGATGGCTACACCTTC	CATRGDSITDGYTF
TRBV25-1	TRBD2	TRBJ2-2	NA	TGTGCCAGCAGTGAATCCCTAGCGGCCGGGGAGCTGTTTTTT	CASSESLAAGELFF
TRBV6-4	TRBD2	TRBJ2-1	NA	TGTGCCAGCAGTGGTTCGACTAGCGGGAGCAATGAGCAGTTCTTC	CASSGSTSGSNEQFF
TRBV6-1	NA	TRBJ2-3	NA	TGTGCCAGCAGTGGTCTAGGAAGCACAGATACGCAGTATTTT	CASSGLGSTDTQYF
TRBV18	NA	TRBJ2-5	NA	TGTGCCAGCTCACCACCTCAAGAGACCCAGTACTTC	CASSPPQETQYF
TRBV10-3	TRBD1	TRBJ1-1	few	TGTGCCATCAGTGACCCGACAGGGGATCATGGAGCTTTCTTT	CAISDPTGDHGAFF